This T cell receptor beta chain derives from a study of CD8 T cells in ankylosing spondylitis. Using quantitative 5'-RACE with molecular barcodes, the authors made TCR beta libraries. One entry per CDR3 protein, called by TCRdb with MiXCR from the 5' RACE reads. This sample has 200,000 or so distinct CDR3 sequences, with over 15% found just once. In this sample, this clonotype turned up a few times. Its antigen is currently unknown. Study observations and caveats: Some of these motif variants have turned up before, in reports on reactive arthritis synovial fluid and blood. Eight or nine highly homologous variants made up a TCR beta motif that seemed to typify ankylosing spondylitis blood.

The V gene end was trimmed by 0 bases and the J gene end by 3 bases; junction bases not matched to a gene: 2. The germline V gene encodes CDR1 LGHNA and CDR2 YSLEER. The CDR3 extends over 15 amino acids. The sequence was obtained from a male donor under 35 with ankylosing spondylitis or in good health (not recorded which). The sequencing sample was made of blood, either unsorted or a sorted T cell fraction (not recorded which). The V and J genes are TRBV4-3 and TRBJ2-1; 7 bases agree with TRBD2. CDR3 nucleotides: TGCGCCAGCAGCCAAGACAGCGGGAACTACAATGAGCAGTTCTTC. Protein product: CASSQDSGNYNEQFF.